These T cell receptor beta chains were read from a single sample in a study of beta chain features in type 1 diabetes. The assay was immunoSEQ multiplex PCR, and TCRdb's table has in-frame clones only and misses some. The data show some 140,000 clones, 7% to 10% seen once. The specimen was central memory CD4+ T cells from blood. Source of these receptors: a man aged 18 to 30 in good health. Each CDR3 is given with its conserved first and last residue. Some rows mark clone size as missing; the rest say once, few, many or name a class of expanded clone.

CDR3aa: CASSSPGGRGADTQYF; abundance: few; v_gene: TRBV5-4; j_gene: TRBJ2-3
CDR3aa: CASSQTGGGGNTIYF; abundance: few; v_gene: TRBV7-2; j_gene: TRBJ1-3
CDR3aa: CASSSTGTYEQYF; abundance: -; v_gene: TRBV10-3; j_gene: TRBJ2-7
CDR3aa: CASKRGGDTGELFF; abundance: few; v_gene: TRBV19; j_gene: TRBJ2-2
CDR3aa: CASSSFSGTGSTDTQYF; abundance: -; v_gene: TRBV14; j_gene: TRBJ2-3
CDR3aa: CASSLIQGETQYF; abundance: -; v_gene: TRBV7-3; j_gene: TRBJ2-5
CDR3aa: CASSQVAGAGYGYTF; abundance: -; v_gene: TRBV4-3; j_gene: TRBJ1-2
CDR3aa: CASSLADKQYF; abundance: many; v_gene: TRBV7-2; j_gene: TRBJ2-7
CDR3aa: CASSSGRLAGGRETQYF; abundance: -; v_gene: TRBV5-4; j_gene: TRBJ2-5
CDR3aa: CAWSTNRGRSETQYF; abundance: -; v_gene: TRBV30; j_gene: TRBJ2-5
CDR3aa: CASSMDMGETQYF; abundance: few; v_gene: TRBV19; j_gene: TRBJ2-5
CDR3aa: CASSGETNYGYTF; abundance: -; v_gene: TRBV7-9; j_gene: TRBJ1-2
CDR3aa: CASSLAASGVDEQFF; abundance: few; v_gene: TRBV7-2; j_gene: TRBJ2-1
CDR3aa: CASSHPRTVRETQYF; abundance: -; v_gene: TRBV23-1; j_gene: TRBJ2-5
CDR3aa: CASSPGGSAGTQYF; abundance: -; v_gene: TRBV7-2; j_gene: TRBJ2-5
CDR3aa: CASSLAAGTGTYEQYF; abundance: -; v_gene: TRBV7-2; j_gene: TRBJ2-7
CDR3aa: CASSPRGTGELFF; abundance: -; v_gene: TRBV4-2; j_gene: TRBJ2-2